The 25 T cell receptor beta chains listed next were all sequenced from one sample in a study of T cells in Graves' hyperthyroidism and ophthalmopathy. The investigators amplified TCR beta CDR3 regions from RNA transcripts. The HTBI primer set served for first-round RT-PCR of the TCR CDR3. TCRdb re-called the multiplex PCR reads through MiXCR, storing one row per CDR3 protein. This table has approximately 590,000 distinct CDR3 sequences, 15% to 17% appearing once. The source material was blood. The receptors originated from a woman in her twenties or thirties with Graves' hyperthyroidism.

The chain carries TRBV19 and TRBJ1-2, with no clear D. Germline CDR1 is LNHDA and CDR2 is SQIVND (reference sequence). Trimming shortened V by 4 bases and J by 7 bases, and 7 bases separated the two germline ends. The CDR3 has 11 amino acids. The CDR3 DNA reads TGTGCCAGTAGTACCTGGGTTGGCTACACCTTC. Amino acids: CASSTWVGYTF.

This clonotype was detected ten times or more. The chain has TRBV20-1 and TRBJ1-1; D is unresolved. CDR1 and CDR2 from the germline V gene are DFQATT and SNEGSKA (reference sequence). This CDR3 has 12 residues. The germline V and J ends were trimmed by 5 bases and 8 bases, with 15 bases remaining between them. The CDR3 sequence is CSALGLVLEAFF. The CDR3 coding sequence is TGCAGTGCTTTAGGGTTAGTTTTGGAAGCTTTCTTT.

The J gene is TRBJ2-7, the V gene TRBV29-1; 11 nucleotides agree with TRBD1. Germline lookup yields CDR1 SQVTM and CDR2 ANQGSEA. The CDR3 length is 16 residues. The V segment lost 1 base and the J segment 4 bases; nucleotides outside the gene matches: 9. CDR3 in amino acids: CSVEVSGQGATYEQYF. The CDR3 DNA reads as TGCAGCGTTGAAGTCTCAGGACAGGGGGCTACGTACGAGCAGTACTTC.

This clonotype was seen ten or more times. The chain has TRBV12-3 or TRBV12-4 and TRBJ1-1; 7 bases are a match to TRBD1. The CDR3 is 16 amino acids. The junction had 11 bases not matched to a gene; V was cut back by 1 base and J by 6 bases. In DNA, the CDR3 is TGTGCCAGCAGTTTAGGGGACAGAGGGGTGTTCCCTGAAGCTTTCTTT. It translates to CASSLGDRGVFPEAFF.

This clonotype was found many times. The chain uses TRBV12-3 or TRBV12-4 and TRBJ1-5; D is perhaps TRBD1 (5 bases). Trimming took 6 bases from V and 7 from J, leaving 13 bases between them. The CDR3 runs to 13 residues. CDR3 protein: CASRYRGRQPQHF. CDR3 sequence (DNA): TGTGCCAGCAGGTACCGGGGGAGACAGCCCCAGCATTTT.

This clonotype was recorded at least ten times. The CDR3 nucleotides are TGTGCCAGGGCGCAACGTAGTATAAACGAGCAGTACTTC. Its translation is CARAQRSINEQYF. The chain has TRBV28 and TRBJ2-7; no firm D call. The CDR3 is 13 residues long. Trimming cost V 9 bases and J 5 bases, with 17 bases left between them. Germline CDR1 MDHEN, CDR2 SYDVKM.

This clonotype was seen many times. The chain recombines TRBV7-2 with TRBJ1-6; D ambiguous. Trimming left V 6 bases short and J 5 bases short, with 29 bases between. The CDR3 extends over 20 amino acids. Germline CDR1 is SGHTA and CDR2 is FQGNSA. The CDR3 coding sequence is TGTGCCAGCAGGCGTGCCCCGGGTATGGTGGTCGGGAGGAATAATTCACCCCTCCACTTT. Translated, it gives CASRRAPGMVVGRNNSPLHF. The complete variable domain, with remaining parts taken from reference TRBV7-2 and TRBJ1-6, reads GAGVSQSPSNKVTEKGKDVELRCDPISGHTALYWYRQSLGQGLEFLIYFQGNSAPDKSGLPSDRFSAERTGGSVSTLTIQRTQQEDSAVYLCASRRAPGMVVGRNNSPLHFGNGTRLTVT.

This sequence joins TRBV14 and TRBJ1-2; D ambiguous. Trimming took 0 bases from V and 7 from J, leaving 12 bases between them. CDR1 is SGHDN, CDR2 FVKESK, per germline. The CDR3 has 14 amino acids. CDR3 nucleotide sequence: TGTGCCAGCAGCCAAGATCAGGTTTTTCGTGGCTACACCTTC. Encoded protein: CASSQDQVFRGYTF.

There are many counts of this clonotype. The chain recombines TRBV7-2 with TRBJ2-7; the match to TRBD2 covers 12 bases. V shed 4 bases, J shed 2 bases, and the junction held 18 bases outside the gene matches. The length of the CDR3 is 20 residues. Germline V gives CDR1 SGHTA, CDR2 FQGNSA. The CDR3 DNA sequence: TGTGCCAGCAGCTCGAATTGGCTACCCGGGACTAGCGGGCTACCCTACGAGCAGTACTTC. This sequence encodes CASSSNWLPGTSGLPYEQYF.

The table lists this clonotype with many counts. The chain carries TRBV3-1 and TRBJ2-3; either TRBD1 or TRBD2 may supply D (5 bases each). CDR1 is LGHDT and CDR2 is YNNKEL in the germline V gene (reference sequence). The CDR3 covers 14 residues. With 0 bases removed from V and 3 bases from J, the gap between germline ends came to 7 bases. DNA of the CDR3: TGTGCCAGCAGCCAAGAATGGGGGACAGATACGCAGTATTTT. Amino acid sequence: CASSQEWGTDTQYF.

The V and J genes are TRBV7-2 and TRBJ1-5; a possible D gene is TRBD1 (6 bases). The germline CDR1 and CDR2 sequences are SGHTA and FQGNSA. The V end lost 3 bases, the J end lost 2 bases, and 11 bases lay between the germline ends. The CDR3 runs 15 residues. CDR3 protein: CASSFDSGGNQPQHF. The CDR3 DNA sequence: TGTGCCAGCAGCTTCGATTCAGGGGGCAATCAGCCCCAGCATTTT.

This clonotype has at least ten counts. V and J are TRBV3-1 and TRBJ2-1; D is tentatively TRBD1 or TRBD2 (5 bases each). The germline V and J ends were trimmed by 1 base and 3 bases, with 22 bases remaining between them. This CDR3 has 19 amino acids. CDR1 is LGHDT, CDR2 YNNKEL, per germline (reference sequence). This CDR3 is CASSQARGATSLGYNEQFF. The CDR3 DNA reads TGTGCCAGCAGCCAAGCCCGAGGGGCAACCTCATTAGGCTACAATGAGCAGTTCTTC.

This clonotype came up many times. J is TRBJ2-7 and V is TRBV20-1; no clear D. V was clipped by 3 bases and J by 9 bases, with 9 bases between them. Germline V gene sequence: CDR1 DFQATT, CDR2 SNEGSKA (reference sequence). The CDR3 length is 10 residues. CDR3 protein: CSASLGRQYF. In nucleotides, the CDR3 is TGCAGTGCTAGTCTGGGTCGGCAGTACTTC.

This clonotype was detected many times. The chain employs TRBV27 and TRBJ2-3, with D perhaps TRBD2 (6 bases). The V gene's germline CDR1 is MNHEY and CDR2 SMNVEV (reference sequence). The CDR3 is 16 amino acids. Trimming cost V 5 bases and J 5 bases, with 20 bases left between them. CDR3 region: CASSLPGGTALDTQYF. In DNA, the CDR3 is TGTGCCAGCAGTCTCCCCGGAGGGACGGCTCTAGATACGCAGTATTTT.

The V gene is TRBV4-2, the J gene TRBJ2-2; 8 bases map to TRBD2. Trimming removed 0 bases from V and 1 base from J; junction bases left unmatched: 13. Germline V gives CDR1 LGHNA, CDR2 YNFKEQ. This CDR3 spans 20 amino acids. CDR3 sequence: CASSQDSDKRSGRNTGELFF. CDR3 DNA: TGTGCCAGCAGCCAAGATTCTGACAAAAGGAGCGGGAGGAACACCGGGGAGCTGTTTTTT.

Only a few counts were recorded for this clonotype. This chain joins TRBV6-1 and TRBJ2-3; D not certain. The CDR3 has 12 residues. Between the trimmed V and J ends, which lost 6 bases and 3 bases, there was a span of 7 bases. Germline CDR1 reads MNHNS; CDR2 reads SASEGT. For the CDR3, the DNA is TGTGCCAGCAGAACAGAAACAGATACGCAGTATTTT. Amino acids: CASRTETDTQYF.

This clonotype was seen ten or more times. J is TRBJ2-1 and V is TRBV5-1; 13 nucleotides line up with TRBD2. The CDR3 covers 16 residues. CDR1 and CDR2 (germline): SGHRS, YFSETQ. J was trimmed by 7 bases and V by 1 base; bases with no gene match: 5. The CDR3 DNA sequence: TGCGCCAGCAGCTTGACTAGCGGGAGGGCCCATAATGAGCAGTTCTTC. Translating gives CASSLTSGRAHNEQFF.

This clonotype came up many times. In DNA form, the CDR3 reads TGTGCCAGCAGCTTCGCACTGAACGAGCAGTTCTTC. The encoded protein is CASSFALNEQFF. The rearrangement links TRBV7-2 to TRBJ2-1; D gene ambiguous. Germline CDR1 reads SGHTA; CDR2 reads FQGNSA. V lost 3 bases to trimming and J lost 10 bases, with 10 bases between them. The CDR3 sequence is 12 residues long.

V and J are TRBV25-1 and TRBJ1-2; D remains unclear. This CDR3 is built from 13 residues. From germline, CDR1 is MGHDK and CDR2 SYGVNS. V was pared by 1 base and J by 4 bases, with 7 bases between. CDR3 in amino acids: CASSESAGYGYTF. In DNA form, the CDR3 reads TGTGCCAGCAGTGAATCCGCAGGCTATGGCTACACCTTC.

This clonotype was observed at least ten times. In DNA, the CDR3 is TGTGCCAGCAGAGGGATATATTCGGGGGCCAACGTCCTGACTTTC. It is translated as CASRGIYSGANVLTF. This chain connects TRBV6-1 to TRBJ2-6, with D unclear. This CDR3 comprises 15 residues. Germline V lookup: CDR1 MNHNS, CDR2 SASEGT. V was trimmed by 6 bases and J by 4 bases, leaving 13 bases between them.

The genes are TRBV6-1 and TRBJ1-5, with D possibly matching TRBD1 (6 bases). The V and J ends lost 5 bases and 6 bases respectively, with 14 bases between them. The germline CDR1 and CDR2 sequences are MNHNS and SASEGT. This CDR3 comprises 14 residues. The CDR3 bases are TGTGCCAGCAGTCGCACTCTAGGGGGTCAGCCCCAGCATTTT. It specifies CASSRTLGGQPQHF.

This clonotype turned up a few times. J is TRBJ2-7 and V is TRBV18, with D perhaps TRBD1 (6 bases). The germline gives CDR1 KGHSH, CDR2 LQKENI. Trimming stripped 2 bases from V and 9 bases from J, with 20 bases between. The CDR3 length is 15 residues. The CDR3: CASSPSPTGQKGQYF. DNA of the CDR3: TGTGCCAGCTCACCATCACCCACAGGGCAGAAGGGGCAGTACTTC.

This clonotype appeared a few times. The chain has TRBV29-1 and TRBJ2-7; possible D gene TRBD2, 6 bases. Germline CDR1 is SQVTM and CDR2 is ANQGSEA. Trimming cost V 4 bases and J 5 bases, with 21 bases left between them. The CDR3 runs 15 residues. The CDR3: CSVVSASEGFHEQYF. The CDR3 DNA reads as TGCAGCGTTGTGTCCGCTAGCGAAGGGTTCCACGAGCAGTACTTC.

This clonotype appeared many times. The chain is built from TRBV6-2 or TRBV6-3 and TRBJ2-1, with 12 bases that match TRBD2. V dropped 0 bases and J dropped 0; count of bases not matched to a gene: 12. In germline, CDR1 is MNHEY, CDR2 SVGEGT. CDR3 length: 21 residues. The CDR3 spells CASSYSRLAGGSLSSYNEQFF. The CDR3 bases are TGTGCCAGCAGTTACTCGAGGCTAGCGGGAGGGTCCCTGAGCTCCTACAATGAGCAGTTCTTC.

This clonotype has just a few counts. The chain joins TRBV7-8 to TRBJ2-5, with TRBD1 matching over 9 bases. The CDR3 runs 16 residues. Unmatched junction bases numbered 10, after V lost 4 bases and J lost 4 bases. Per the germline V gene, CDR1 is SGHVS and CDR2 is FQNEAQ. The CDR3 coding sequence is TGTGCCAGCAGCTCATCCGGGACAGGGCTAACAGAGACCCAGTACTTC. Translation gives CASSSSGTGLTETQYF.